A single sample gave rise to the 15 T cell receptor beta chains below, sequenced in a study of blood T cell repertoires in COVID-19 (dated by TCRdb to about 2020). Library preparation used the immunoSEQ multiplex PCR assay. TCRdb took over this immuneACCESS table, retaining in-frame rearrangements with V and J assigned. Such tables are incomplete; in checked studies, under half of the missing clones stem from an unresolved V gene, and the remainder is unexplained. This sample holds around 250,000 clones; roughly 90% were observed only once. Jointly, the top ten make up around 2% of the sample. The sequenced sample was peripheral blood. These receptors originate from a young man who had recovered from COVID-19.

The rearrangement links TRBV6-5 to TRBJ2-7; TRBD1 matches 8 bases. Germline V gives CDR1 MNHEY, CDR2 SVGAGI. This CDR3 has 14 amino acids. With V trimmed by 5 bases and J by 0 bases, 3 bases remained unmatched. DNA for the CDR3: TGTGCCAGCAGTAGGGGACAGGACTCCTACGAGCAGTACTTC. This sequence encodes CASSRGQDSYEQYF.

The chain joins TRBV7-2 to TRBJ2-7, with D perhaps TRBD2 (5 bases). The CDR3 is made up of 12 amino acids. CDR1 SGHTA and CDR2 FQGNSA come from the germline V gene. V lost 6 bases and J 5 bases, leaving 11 bases between the germline ends. CDR3 sequence (DNA): TGTGCCAGCAGTCCTTGGGAGCACGAGCAGTACTTC. This sequence encodes CASSPWEHEQYF. Supplemented by reference TRBV7-2 and TRBJ2-7, the full variable domain reads GAGVSQSPSNKVTEKGKDVELRCDPISGHTALYWYRQSLGQGLEFLIYFQGNSAPDKSGLPSDRFSAERTGGSVSTLTIQRTQQEDSAVYLCASSPWEHEQYFGPGTRLTVT.

The count of this clone is one. The gene calls are TRBV6-5 and TRBJ1-4; D gene unclear. The CDR3 loop spans 15 amino acids. Germline V gene lookup returns CDR1 MNHEY and CDR2 SVGAGI. Trimming shortened V by 4 bases and J by 0 bases, and 9 bases separated the two germline ends. This CDR3 reads CASSLQSATNEKLFF. CDR3 in DNA: TGTGCCAGCAGTTTACAGAGTGCAACTAATGAAAAACTGTTTTTT.

The chain couples TRBV3-1 (or the pseudogene TRBV3-2) to TRBJ1-1, with a weak D call TRBD1 (5 bases). Trimming took off 2 bases at V and 7 bases at J, with 5 bases between the two ends. The CDR3 consists of 11 residues. CDR1 is LGHDT, CDR2 YNNKEL, per germline (reference sequence). The CDR3 DNA reads as TGTGCCAGCAGCCAAACAGGTGAAGCTTTCTTT. Translating gives CASSQTGEAFF.

The chain is built from TRBV19 and TRBJ2-2; 9 positions match TRBD2. CDR1 LNHDA and CDR2 SQIVND come from the germline V gene (reference sequence). CDR3 length: 15 residues. V lost 6 bases and J lost 4; bases outside the gene matches: 6. The CDR3 here is CASRRTSGLTGELFF. The CDR3 DNA reads as TGTGCCAGTAGACGTACTAGCGGGCTCACCGGGGAGCTGTTTTTT.

The chain uses TRBV5-1 and TRBJ2-2; 7 positions match TRBD1. Unmatched junction bases numbered 6, after V lost 4 bases and J lost 3 bases. Per the germline V gene, CDR1 is SGHRS and CDR2 is YFSETQ. The CDR3 extends over 15 amino acids. Here the CDR3 reads CASSPDRVDTGELFF. The CDR3 DNA reads as TGCGCCAGCAGCCCTGACAGGGTGGACACCGGGGAGCTGTTTTTT.

The chain combines TRBV7-7 with TRBJ1-4; 8 bases are a match to TRBD1. The germline CDR1 and CDR2 sequences are SSHAT and FNYEAQ (reference sequence). The CDR3 is 14 amino acids. V dropped 1 base and J dropped 8; count of bases not matched to a gene: 3. The CDR3 loop reads CASSLDRGGEKLFF. CDR3 nucleotides: TGTGCCAGCAGCTTAGACAGGGGGGGCGAAAAACTGTTTTTT.

The chain uses TRBV7-9 and TRBJ1-4, with D possibly matching TRBD1 (5 bases). Trimming took 2 bases from V and 0 from J, leaving 7 bases between them. Germline V lookup: CDR1 SEHNR, CDR2 FQNEAQ (reference sequence). The CDR3 is made up of 15 amino acids. The DNA of the CDR3 is TGTGCCAGCAGCTTACAGGGTGCAACTAATGAAAAACTGTTTTTT. Translation: CASSLQGATNEKLFF.

This clone was observed once. The rearrangement links TRBV9 to TRBJ2-5; TRBD1 might be the D (6 bases). Germline CDR1 SGDLS, CDR2 YYNGEE. V was pared by 0 bases and J by 4 bases, with 13 bases between. The CDR3 extends over 15 amino acids. CDR3 coding DNA: TGTGCCAGCAGCGTAGCGGCAGGGGTAGCAGAGACCCAGTACTTC. Its translation: CASSVAAGVAETQYF.

The chain has TRBV19 and TRBJ2-7; 7 nucleotides agree with TRBD1. Germline CDR1 reads LNHDA; CDR2 reads SQIVND (reference sequence). CDR3 size: 15 residues. The V and J ends lost 4 bases and 3 bases, in that order; junction bases with no gene match: 9. DNA for the CDR3: TGTGCCAGTAGTACCCCCGGACAGGTTCTCTACGAGCAGTACTTC. It encodes CASSTPGQVLYEQYF.

Only one count was recorded for this clone. The V gene is TRBV19, the J gene TRBJ2-3, with no clear D. CDR3 length: 14 residues. V was pared by 1 base and J by 0 bases, with 5 bases between. Per the germline V gene, CDR1 is LNHDA and CDR2 is SQIVND (reference sequence). CDR3 DNA: TGTGCCAGTAGTATAGGAGGAAGCACAGATACGCAGTATTTT. It translates to CASSIGGSTDTQYF.

This clone was seen a few times. V is TRBV5-1 and J is TRBJ2-7, with TRBD1 matching over 7 bases. V gave up 4 bases and J gave up 6 bases; unmatched junction bases: 4. The CDR3 runs 12 residues. Germline values: CDR1 SGHRS, CDR2 YFSETQ. The CDR3: CASSPQGREQYF. The CDR3 nucleotides read TGCGCCAGCAGCCCACAGGGGCGCGAGCAGTACTTC. The variable domain in full, with the rest retrieved from reference TRBV5-1 and TRBJ2-7, is KAGVTQTPRYLIKTRGQQVTLSCSPISGHRSVSWYQQTPGQGLQFLFEYFSETQRNKGNFPGRFSGRQFSNSRSEMNVSTLELGDSALYLCASSPQGREQYFGPGTRLTVT.

The chain joins TRBV10-3 to TRBJ2-3; D unresolved. With 4 bases removed from V and 5 bases from J, the gap between germline ends came to 4 bases. From germline, CDR1 is ENHRY and CDR2 SYGVKD. The CDR3 spans 11 residues. CDR3 amino acids: CAISGGDTQYF. The CDR3, as DNA: TGTGCCATCAGTGGAGGAGATACGCAGTATTTT.

The gene calls are TRBV27 and TRBJ2-7; tentatively, D is TRBD1 (6 bases). The V end was cut by 6 bases, the J end by 4 bases, with 19 bases between. CDR1 and CDR2 (germline): MNHEY, SMNVEV (reference sequence). The length of the CDR3 is 15 residues. CDR3 coding DNA: TGTGCCAGCAGCCTGGGTGGGGGCTGGGGTTACGAGCAGTACTTC. Protein product: CASSLGGGWGYEQYF.

CDR3 nucleotides: TGCGCCAGCCGGGACAGGGCTTCCTTCAGCAATCAGCCCCAGCATTTT. Translating it yields CASRDRASFSNQPQHF. The chain recombines TRBV4-1 with TRBJ1-5; 9 bases fit TRBD1. Trimming cost V 8 bases and J 1 base; bases outside gene matches: 9. There are 16 residues in the CDR3. Per the germline V gene, CDR1 is MGHRA and CDR2 is YSYEKL.